These 11 T cell receptor beta chains originate from one sample sequenced in a study of blood T cell repertoires in COVID-19. Some clones are missing from TCRdb's copy, which holds only in-frame ones; the method was immunoSEQ multiplex PCR. The sample contains 45,000 to 50,000 clones, approximately 83% of which appear only once. The specimen was peripheral blood. These receptors were collected from a man older than 75 in a cohort sampled during active COVID-19.

The V gene is TRBV10-3, the J gene TRBJ2-3; a possible D gene is TRBD1 (6 bases). CDR1 ENHRY and CDR2 SYGVKD come from the germline V gene. Deletions cut 6 bases from V and 1 base from J, with 14 bases between. The CDR3 is made up of 15 amino acids. The CDR3 here is CAIRALGARTDTQYF. For the CDR3, the DNA is TGTGCCATCAGGGCATTGGGGGCACGCACAGATACGCAGTATTTT.

The rearrangement uses TRBV5-1 and TRBJ1-4, with TRBD1 as a possible D gene (6 bases). Looked up from germline, CDR1 is SGHRS and CDR2 is YFSETQ. V was cut by 4 bases and J by 7 bases, with 14 bases left in between. The CDR3 covers 14 residues. In DNA, the CDR3 is TGCGCCAGCAGCGACGACAGGAGATCTGAAAAACTGTTTTTT. It yields the protein CASSDDRRSEKLFF.

This chain joins TRBV28 and TRBJ2-4; TRBD1 aligns across 8 bases. Unmatched junction bases numbered 6, after V lost 4 bases and J lost 7 bases. The CDR3 covers 14 residues. Germline CDR1 reads MDHEN; CDR2 reads SYDVKM. CDR3: CASSSGTGSNIQYF. CDR3 sequence (DNA): TGTGCCAGCAGTTCTGGGACAGGTTCGAACATTCAGTACTTC.

V and J are TRBV21-1 and TRBJ2-2; the table's D call, TRBD1, has no DNA check behind it. TRBV21-1 is classified as a pseudogene. The length of the CDR3 is 17 residues. CDR3 sequence (DNA): TGTGCCAGCAGCAACCGACAGGGACCGTCCCCCACCGGGGAGCTGTTTTTT. Its translation is CASSNRQGPSPTGELFF.

The chain has TRBV30 and TRBJ1-2; TRBD1 aligns across 12 bases. This CDR3 has 14 amino acids. In germline, CDR1 is GTSNPN, CDR2 SVGIG (reference sequence). The V segment lost 1 base and the J segment 7 bases; nucleotides outside the gene matches: 4. CDR3 sequence: CAWSAGTGGFGYTF. In DNA form, the CDR3 reads TGTGCCTGGAGTGCCGGGACAGGGGGCTTTGGCTACACCTTC.

The rearrangement uses TRBV4-1 and TRBJ2-7; TRBD1 might be the D (6 bases). The CDR3 runs 14 residues. Germline V gene sequence: CDR1 MGHRA, CDR2 YSYEKL. The germline V and J ends were trimmed by 4 bases and 3 bases, with 13 bases remaining between them. This chain's CDR3 is CASSPWTASYEQYF. DNA of the CDR3: TGCGCCAGCAGCCCGTGGACAGCGAGCTACGAGCAGTACTTC.

The rearrangement joins TRBV6-2 or TRBV6-3 to TRBJ2-5; 14 bases align to TRBD2. CDR1 MNHEY and CDR2 SVGEGT come from the germline V gene. The J segment lost 9 bases and the V segment lost 5 bases, leaving 11 bases of the junction unmatched. The CDR3 sequence is 16 residues long. The DNA for the CDR3 is TGTGCCAGCAGTCGCCCGACTAGCGGGGGGGCTCGTCCCCAGTACTTC. Protein: CASSRPTSGGARPQYF.

CDR3 in amino acids: CASRITDRDTEAFF. The DNA of the CDR3 is TGTGCCAGCAGAATTACGGACAGGGACACTGAAGCTTTCTTT. The V and J genes are TRBV6-5 and TRBJ1-1; 8 positions match TRBD1. Germline V gene lookup returns CDR1 MNHEY and CDR2 SVGAGI. J was trimmed by 3 bases and V by 6 bases; bases with no gene match: 6. The CDR3 covers 14 residues.

This clone was recorded only once. This sequence joins TRBV9 and TRBJ1-5, with a possible D match to TRBD1 (6 bases). The length of the CDR3 is 15 residues. V gave up 3 bases and J gave up 4 bases, with 14 bases separating them. Germline V gene lookup returns CDR1 SGDLS and CDR2 YYNGEE. The CDR3 bases are TGTGCCAGCAGCGCAACAGGGACGAGGAATCAGCCCCAGCATTTT. Translation: CASSATGTRNQPQHF.

This clone showed up just a few times. The rearrangement links TRBV18 to TRBJ2-7; TRBD1 agrees at 11 bases. In germline, CDR1 is KGHSH, CDR2 LQKENI. The CDR3 is made up of 13 amino acids. V lost 8 bases to trimming and J lost 6 bases; unmatched junction nucleotides: 6. Written as DNA, the CDR3 is TGTGCCAGCACCGGACAGGGGGCCCCCGAGCAGTACTTC. It is translated as CASTGQGAPEQYF.

This rearrangement joins TRBV28 to TRBJ2-5; TRBD2 matches at 8 bases. Trimming removed 3 bases from V and 7 bases from J; junction bases left unmatched: 16. Germline V gene data show CDR1 as MDHEN and CDR2 as SYDVKM. This CDR3 is 17 amino acids long. In DNA form, the CDR3 reads TGTGCCAGCAGTTTCCGATCACAAGCGGGAGCCCCCGCGACCCAGTACTTC. This translates into CASSFRSQAGAPATQYF.